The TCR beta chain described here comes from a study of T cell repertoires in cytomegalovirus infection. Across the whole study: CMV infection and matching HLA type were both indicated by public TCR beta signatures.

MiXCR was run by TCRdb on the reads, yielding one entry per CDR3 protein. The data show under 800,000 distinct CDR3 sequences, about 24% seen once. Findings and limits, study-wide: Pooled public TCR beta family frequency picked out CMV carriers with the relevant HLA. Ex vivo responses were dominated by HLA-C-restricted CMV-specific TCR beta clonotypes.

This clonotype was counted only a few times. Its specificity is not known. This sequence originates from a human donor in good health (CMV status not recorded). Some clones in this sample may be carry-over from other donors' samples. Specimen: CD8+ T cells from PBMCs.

CDR3 amino acids: CATSDFAGYGYTF. The CDR3, as DNA: TGTGCCACCAGTGATTTTGCAGGCTATGGCTACACCTTC. The chain uses TRBV24-1 and TRBJ1-2; D remains unclear. Germline V gives CDR1 KGHDR, CDR2 SFDVKD. V gave up 1 base and J gave up 4 bases, with 6 bases separating them. The CDR3 covers 13 residues.